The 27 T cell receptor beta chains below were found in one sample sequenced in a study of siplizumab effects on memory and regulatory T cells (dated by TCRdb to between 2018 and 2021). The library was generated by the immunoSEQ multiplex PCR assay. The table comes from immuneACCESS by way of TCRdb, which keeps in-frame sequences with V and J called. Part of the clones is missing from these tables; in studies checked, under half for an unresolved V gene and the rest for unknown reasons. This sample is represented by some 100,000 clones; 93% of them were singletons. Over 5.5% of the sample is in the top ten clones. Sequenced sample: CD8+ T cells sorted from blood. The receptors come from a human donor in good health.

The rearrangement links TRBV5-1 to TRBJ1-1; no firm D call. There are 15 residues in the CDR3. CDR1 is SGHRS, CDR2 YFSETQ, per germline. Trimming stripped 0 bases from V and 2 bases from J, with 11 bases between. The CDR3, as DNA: TGCGCCAGCAGCTTGGCCGATGGCCTAAACACTGAAGCTTTCTTT. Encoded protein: CASSLADGLNTEAFF.

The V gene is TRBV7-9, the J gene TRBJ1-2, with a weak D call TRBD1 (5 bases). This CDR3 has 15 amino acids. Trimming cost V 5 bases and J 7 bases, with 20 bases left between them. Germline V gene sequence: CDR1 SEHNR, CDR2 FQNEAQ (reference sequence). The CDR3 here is CASSPPRQGSSGYTF. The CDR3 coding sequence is TGTGCCAGCAGCCCCCCCCGGCAGGGCTCGAGTGGCTACACCTTC.

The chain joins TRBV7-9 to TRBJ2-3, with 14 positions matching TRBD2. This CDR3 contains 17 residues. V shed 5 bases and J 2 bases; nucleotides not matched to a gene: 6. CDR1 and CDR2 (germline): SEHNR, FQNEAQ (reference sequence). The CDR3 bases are TGTGCCAGCAGCCTACCGACTAGCGGGAGGGACACAGATACGCAGTATTTT. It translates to CASSLPTSGRDTDTQYF.

CDR3 protein: CASSLEGARPYGYTF. The DNA of the CDR3 is TGTGCCAGCAGCTTGGAGGGGGCGCGGCCCTATGGCTACACCTTC. This chain joins TRBV5-5 and TRBJ1-2, with TRBD1 matching over 7 bases. Losses at the gene ends were 0 bases for V and 4 bases for J; bases not matched to a gene: 6. The CDR3 is made up of 15 amino acids. In germline, CDR1 is SGHKS, CDR2 YYEKEE (reference sequence).

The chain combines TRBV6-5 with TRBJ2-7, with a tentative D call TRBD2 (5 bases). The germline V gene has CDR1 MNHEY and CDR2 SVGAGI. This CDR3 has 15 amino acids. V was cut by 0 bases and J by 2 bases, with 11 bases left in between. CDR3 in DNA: TGTGCCAGCAGTTACTCGTTAGACGGGGCCTACGAGCAGTACTTC. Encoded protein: CASSYSLDGAYEQYF.

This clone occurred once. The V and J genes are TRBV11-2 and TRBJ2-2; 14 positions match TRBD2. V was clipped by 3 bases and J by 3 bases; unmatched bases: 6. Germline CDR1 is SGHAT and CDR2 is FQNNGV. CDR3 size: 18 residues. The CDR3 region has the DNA TGTGCCAGCAGCTTTGGGACTAGCGGGAGAAGGGACACCGGGGAGCTGTTTTTT. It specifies CASSFGTSGRRDTGELFF.

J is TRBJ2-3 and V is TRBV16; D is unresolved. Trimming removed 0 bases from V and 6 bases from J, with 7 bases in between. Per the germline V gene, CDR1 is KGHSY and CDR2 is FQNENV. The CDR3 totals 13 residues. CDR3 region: CASSQSEGDTQYF. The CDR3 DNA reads TGTGCCAGCAGCCAATCTGAAGGGGATACGCAGTATTTT.

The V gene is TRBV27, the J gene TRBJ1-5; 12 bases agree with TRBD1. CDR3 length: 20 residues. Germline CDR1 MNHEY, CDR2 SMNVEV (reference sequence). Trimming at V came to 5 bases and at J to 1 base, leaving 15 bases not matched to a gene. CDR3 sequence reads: CASSQLEHRDRGQSNQPQHF. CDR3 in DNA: TGTGCCAGCAGTCAGCTCGAGCACCGGGACAGGGGGCAAAGCAATCAGCCCCAGCATTTT.

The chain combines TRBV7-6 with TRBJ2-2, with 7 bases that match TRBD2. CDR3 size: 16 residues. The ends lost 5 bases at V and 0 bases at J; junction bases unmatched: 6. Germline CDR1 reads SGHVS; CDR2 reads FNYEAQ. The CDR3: CASSPIAGANTGELFF. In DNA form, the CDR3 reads TGTGCCAGCAGCCCCATAGCGGGTGCGAACACCGGGGAGCTGTTTTTT.

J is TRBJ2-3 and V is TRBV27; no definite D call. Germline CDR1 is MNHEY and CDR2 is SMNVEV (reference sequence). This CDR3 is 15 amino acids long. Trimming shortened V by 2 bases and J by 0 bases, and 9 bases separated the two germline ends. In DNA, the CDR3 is TGTGCCAGCAGTTTAGGGGTATTGAGCACAGATACGCAGTATTTT. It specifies CASSLGVLSTDTQYF.

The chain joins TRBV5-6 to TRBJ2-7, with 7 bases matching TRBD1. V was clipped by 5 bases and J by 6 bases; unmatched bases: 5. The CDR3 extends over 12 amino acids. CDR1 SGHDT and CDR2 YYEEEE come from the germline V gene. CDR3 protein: CASSPGQVEQYF. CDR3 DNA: TGTGCCAGCAGTCCTGGACAGGTCGAGCAGTACTTC. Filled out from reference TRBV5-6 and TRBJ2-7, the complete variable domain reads DAGVTQSPTHLIKTRGQQVTLRCSPKSGHDTVSWYQQALGQGPQFIFQYYEEEERQRGNFPDRFSGHQFPNYSSELNVNALLLGDSALYLCASSPGQVEQYFGPGTRLTVT.

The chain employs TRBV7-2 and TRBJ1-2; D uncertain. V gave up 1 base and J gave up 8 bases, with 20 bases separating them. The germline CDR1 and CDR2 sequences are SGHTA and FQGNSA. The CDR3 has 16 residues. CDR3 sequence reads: CASSLVALASPDGYTF. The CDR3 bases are TGTGCCAGCAGCTTAGTAGCCCTAGCCTCACCTGACGGCTACACCTTC.

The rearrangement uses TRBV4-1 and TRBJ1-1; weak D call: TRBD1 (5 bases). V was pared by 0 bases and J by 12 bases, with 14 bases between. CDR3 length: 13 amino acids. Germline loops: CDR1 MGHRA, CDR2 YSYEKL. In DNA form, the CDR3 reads TGCGCCAGCAGCCAAGAAGCCAGGGAATTTACTTTCTTT. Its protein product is CASSQEAREFTFF.

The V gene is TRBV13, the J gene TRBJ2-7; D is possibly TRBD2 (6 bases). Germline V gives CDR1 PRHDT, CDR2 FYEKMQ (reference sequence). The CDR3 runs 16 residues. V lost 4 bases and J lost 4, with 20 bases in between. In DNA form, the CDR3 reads TGTGCCAGCAGCTCTGTATGGGACGGGAGACAGTACGAGCAGTACTTC. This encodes CASSSVWDGRQYEQYF.

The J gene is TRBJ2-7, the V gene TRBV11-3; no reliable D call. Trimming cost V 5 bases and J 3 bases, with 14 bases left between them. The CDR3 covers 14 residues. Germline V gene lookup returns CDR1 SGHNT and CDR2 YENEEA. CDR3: CASSVGPVGYEQYF. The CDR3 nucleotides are TGTGCCAGCAGCGTCGGACCGGTAGGCTACGAGCAGTACTTC.

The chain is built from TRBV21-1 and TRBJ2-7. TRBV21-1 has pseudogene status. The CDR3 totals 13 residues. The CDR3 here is CASSKALSYEQYF. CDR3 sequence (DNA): TGTGCCAGCAGCAAAGCGCTCTCCTACGAGCAGTACTTC.

This CDR3 is CASSLGGAPYEQYF. Written as DNA, the CDR3 is TGTGCCAGCAGCTTAGGCGGGGCCCCCTACGAGCAGTACTTC. The rearrangement uses TRBV11-2 and TRBJ2-7; TRBD2 is a possible D gene (6 bases). CDR1 and CDR2 from the germline V gene are SGHAT and FQNNGV. V was cut by 1 base and J by 2 bases, with 9 bases left in between. The CDR3 spans 14 residues. Variable domain in full (rest from reference TRBV11-2 and TRBJ2-7): EAGVAQSPRYKIIEKRQSVAFWCNPISGHATLYWYQQILGQGPKLLIQFQNNGVVDDSQLPKDRFSAERLKGVDSTLKIQPAKLEDSAVYLCASSLGGAPYEQYFGPGTRLTVT.

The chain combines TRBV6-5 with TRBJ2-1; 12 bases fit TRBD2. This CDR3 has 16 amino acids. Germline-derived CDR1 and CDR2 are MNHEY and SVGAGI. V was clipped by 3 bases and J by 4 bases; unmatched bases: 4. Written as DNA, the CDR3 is TGTGCCAGCAGTTATCTAGCGGGGGGGGATTACAATGAGCAGTTCTTC. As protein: CASSYLAGGDYNEQFF.

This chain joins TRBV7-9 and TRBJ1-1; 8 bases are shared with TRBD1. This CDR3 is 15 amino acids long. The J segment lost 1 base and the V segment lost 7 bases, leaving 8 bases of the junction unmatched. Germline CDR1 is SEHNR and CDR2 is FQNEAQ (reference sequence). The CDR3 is CASTETGDQNTEAFF. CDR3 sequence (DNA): TGTGCCAGCACCGAGACAGGGGACCAGAACACTGAAGCTTTCTTT.

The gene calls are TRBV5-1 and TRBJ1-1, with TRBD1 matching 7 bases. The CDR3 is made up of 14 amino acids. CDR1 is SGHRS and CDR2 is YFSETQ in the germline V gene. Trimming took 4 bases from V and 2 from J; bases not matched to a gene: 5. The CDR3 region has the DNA TGCGCCAGCAGCACGACAGGGATAAACACTGAAGCTTTCTTT. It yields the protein CASSTTGINTEAFF.

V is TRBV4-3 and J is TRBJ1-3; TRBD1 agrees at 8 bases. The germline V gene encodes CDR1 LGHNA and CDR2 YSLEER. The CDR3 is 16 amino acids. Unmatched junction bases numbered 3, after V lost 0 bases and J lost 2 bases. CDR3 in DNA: TGCGCCAGCAGCCAAGACTGGACAGGGACTGGAAACACCATATATTTT. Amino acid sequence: CASSQDWTGTGNTIYF.

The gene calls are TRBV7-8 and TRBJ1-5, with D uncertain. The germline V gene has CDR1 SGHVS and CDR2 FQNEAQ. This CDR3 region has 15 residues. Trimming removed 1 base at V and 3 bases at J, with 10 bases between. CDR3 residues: CASSLVAGPNQPQHF. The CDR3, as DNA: TGTGCCAGCAGCTTAGTGGCAGGCCCCAATCAGCCCCAGCATTTT. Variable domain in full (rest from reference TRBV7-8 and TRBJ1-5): GAGVSQSPRYKVAKRGQDVALRCDPISGHVSLFWYQQALGQGPEFLTYFQNEAQLDKSGLPSDRFFAERPEGSVSTLKIQRTQQEDSAVYLCASSLVAGPNQPQHFGDGTRLSIL.

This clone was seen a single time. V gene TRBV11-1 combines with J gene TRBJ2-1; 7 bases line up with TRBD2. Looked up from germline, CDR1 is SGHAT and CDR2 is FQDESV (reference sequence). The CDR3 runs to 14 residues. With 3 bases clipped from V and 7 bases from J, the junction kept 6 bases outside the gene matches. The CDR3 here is CASSFEGLTNEQFF. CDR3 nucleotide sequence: TGTGCCAGCAGCTTTGAGGGACTAACGAATGAGCAGTTCTTC.

The CDR3: CAWSVLTTSSYNEQFF. In nucleotides, the CDR3 is TGTGCCTGGAGTGTACTGACAACAAGCTCCTACAATGAGCAGTTCTTC. The chain links TRBV30 to TRBJ2-1; D gene uncertain. The germline V gene has CDR1 GTSNPN and CDR2 SVGIG (reference sequence). Trimming removed 0 bases at V and 0 bases at J, with 12 bases between. The CDR3 has 16 residues. The full variable domain, rest sourced from reference TRBV30 and TRBJ2-1, is SQTIHQWPATLVQPVGSPLSLECTVEGTSNPNLYWYRQAAGRGLQLLFYSVGIGQISSEVPQNLSASRPQDRQFILSSKKLLLSDSGFYLCAWSVLTTSSYNEQFFGPGTRLTVL.

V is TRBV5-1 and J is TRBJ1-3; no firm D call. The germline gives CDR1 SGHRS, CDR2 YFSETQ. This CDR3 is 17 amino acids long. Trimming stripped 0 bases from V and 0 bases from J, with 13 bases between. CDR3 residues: CASSLEGGPSSGNTIYF. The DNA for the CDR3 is TGCGCCAGCAGCTTGGAGGGCGGACCCAGCTCTGGAAACACCATATATTTT.

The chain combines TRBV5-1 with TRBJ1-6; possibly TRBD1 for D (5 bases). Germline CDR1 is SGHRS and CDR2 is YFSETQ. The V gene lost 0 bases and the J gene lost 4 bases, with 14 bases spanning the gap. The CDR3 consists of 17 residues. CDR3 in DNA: TGCGCCAGCAGCTTGGAAAATTCGCCAGGGTATAATTCACCCCTCCACTTT. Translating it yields CASSLENSPGYNSPLHF.

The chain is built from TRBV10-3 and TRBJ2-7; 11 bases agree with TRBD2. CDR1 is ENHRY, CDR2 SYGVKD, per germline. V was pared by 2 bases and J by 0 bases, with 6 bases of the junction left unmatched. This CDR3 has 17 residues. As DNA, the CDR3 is TGTGCCATCAGTGAGATGGCTAGCGGGAGGAACTCCTACGAGCAGTACTTC. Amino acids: CAISEMASGRNSYEQYF.